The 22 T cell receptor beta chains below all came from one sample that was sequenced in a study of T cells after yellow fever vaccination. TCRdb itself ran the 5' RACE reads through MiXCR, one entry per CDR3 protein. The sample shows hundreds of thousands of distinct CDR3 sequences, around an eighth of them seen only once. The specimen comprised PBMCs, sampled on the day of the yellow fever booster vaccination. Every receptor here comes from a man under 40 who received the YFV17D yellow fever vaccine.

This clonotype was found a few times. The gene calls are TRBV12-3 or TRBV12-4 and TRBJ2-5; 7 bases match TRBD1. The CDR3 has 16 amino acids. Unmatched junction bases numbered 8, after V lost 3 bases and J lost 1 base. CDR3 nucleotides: TGTGCCAGCAGTTTTTACCCGACAGGGCGCCAAGAGACCCAGTACTTC. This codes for CASSFYPTGRQETQYF.

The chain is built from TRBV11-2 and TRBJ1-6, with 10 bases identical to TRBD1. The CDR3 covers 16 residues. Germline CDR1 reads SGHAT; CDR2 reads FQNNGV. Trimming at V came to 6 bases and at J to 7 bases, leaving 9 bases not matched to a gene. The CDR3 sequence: CASRKPGQGINSPLHF. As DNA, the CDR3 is TGTGCCAGCAGAAAACCGGGACAGGGGATAAATTCACCCCTCCACTTT.

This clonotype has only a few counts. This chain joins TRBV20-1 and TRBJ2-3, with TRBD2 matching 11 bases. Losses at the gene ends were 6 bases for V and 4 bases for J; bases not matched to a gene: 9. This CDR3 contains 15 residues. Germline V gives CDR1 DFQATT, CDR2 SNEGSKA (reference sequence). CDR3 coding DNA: TGCAGTGCCTTGTTAGCGGGAGGGCCCCCAGATACGCAGTATTTT. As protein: CSALLAGGPPDTQYF.

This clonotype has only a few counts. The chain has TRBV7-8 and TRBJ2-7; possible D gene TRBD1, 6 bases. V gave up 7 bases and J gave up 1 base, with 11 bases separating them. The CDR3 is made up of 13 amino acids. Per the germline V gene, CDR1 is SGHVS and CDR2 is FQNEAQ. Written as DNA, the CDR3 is TGTGCCAGCATCCCGCAGGGGTCCTACGAGCAGTACTTC. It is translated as CASIPQGSYEQYF.

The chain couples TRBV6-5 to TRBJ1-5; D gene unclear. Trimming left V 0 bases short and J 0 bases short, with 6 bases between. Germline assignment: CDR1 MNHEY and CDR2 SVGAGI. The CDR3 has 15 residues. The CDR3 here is CASSYSFYSNQPQHF. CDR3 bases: TGTGCCAGCAGTTACTCCTTCTATAGCAATCAGCCCCAGCATTTT.

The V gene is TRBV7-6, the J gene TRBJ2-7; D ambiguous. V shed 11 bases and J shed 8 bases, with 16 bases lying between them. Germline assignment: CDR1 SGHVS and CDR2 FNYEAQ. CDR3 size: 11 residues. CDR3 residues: CAVTVGRKQYF. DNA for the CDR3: TGTGCCGTCACCGTTGGAAGGAAGCAGTACTTC. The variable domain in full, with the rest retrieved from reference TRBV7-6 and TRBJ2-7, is GAGVSQSPRYKVTKRGQDVALRCDPISGHVSLYWYRQALGQGPEFLTYFNYEAQQDKSGLPNDRFSAERPEGSISTLTIQRTEQRDSAMYRCAVTVGRKQYFGPGTRLTVT.

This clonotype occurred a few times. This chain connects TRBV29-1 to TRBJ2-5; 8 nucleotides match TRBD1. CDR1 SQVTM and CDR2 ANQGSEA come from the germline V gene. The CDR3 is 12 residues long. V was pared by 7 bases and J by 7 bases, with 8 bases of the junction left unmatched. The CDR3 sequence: CSEMTGAGTQYF. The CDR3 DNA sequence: TGCAGCGAAATGACAGGGGCCGGGACCCAGTACTTC.

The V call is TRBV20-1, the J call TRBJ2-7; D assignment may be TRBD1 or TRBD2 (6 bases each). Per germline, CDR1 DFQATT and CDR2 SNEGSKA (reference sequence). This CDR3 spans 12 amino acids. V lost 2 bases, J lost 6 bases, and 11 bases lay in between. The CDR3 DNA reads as TGCAGTGCTAGACAACAGGGAGGCGAGCAGTACTTC. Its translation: CSARQQGGEQYF.

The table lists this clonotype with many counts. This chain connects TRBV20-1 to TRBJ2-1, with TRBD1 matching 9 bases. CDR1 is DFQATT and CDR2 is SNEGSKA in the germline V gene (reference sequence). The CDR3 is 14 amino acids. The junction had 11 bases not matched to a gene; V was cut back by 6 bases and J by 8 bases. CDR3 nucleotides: TGCAGTGCCAGCCGGGACAGGGTAAAGGATGAGCAGTTCTTC. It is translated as CSASRDRVKDEQFF.

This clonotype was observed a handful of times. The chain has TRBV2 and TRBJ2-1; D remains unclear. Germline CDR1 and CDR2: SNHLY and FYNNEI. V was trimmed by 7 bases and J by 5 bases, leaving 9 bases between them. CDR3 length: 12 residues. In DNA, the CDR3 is TGTGCCAGCAATGACTGGGACAATGAGCAGTTCTTC. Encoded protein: CASNDWDNEQFF.

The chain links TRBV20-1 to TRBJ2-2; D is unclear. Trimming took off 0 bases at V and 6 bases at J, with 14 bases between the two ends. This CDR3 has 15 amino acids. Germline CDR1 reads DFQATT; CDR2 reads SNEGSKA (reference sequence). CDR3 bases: TGCAGTGCTAGAGATTCAGTTAGCTTGGCCGGGGAGCTGTTTTTT. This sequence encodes CSARDSVSLAGELFF.

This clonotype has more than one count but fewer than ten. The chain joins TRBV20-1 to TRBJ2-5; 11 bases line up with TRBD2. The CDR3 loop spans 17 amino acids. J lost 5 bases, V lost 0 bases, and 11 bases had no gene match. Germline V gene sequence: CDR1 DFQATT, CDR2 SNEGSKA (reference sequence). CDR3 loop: CSARDRLTSGSGETQYF. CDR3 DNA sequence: TGCAGTGCTAGAGATCGCCTTACTAGCGGGAGTGGTGAGACCCAGTACTTC.

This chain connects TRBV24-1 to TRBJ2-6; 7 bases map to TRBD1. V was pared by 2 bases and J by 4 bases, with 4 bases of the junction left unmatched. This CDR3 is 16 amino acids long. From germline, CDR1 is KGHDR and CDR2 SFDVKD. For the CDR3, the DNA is TGTGCCACCAGTGATTCCAGGGGGTCCGGGGCCAACGTCCTGACTTTC. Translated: CATSDSRGSGANVLTF.

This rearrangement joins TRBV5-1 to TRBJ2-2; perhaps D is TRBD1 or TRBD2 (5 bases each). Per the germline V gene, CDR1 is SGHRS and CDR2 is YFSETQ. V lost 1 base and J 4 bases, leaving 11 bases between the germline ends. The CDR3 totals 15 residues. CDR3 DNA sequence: TGCGCCAGCAGCTTGAACCCAGGGACCACCGGGGAGCTGTTTTTT. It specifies CASSLNPGTTGELFF. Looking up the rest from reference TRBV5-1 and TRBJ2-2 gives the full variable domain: KAGVTQTPRYLIKTRGQQVTLSCSPISGHRSVSWYQQTPGQGLQFLFEYFSETQRNKGNFPGRFSGRQFSNSRSEMNVSTLELGDSALYLCASSLNPGTTGELFFGEGSRLTVL.

The CDR3 here is CSAIVVSEQYF. The CDR3 nucleotides are TGCAGCGCTATAGTAGTAAGCGAGCAGTACTTC. J is TRBJ2-7 and V is TRBV29-1; D gene ambiguous. Between the trimmed V and J ends, which lost 7 bases and 6 bases, there was a span of 13 bases. Germline-derived CDR1 and CDR2 are SQVTM and ANQGSEA. The CDR3 runs 11 residues.

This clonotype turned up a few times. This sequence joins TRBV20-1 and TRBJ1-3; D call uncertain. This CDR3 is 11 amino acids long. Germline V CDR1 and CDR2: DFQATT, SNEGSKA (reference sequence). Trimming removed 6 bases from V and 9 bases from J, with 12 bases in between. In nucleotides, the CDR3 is TGCAGTGCCGCTGAAACAAGCACCATATATTTT. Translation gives CSAAETSTIYF.

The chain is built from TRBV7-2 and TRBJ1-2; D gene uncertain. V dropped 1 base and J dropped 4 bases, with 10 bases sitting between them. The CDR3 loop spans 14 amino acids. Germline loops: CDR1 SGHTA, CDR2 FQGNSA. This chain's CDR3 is CASSLGGDFYGYTF. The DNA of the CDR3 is TGTGCCAGCAGCTTAGGCGGCGATTTCTATGGCTACACCTTC. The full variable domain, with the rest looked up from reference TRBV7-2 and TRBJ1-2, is GAGVSQSPSNKVTEKGKDVELRCDPISGHTALYWYRQSLGQGLEFLIYFQGNSAPDKSGLPSDRFSAERTGGSVSTLTIQRTQQEDSAVYLCASSLGGDFYGYTFGSGTRLTVV.

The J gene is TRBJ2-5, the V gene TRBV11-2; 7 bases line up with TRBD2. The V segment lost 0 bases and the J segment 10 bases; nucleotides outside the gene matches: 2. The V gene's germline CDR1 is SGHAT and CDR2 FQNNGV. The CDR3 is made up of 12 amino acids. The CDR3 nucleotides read TGTGCCAGCAGCTTAGACGGGGGGATCCAGTACTTC. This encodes CASSLDGGIQYF.

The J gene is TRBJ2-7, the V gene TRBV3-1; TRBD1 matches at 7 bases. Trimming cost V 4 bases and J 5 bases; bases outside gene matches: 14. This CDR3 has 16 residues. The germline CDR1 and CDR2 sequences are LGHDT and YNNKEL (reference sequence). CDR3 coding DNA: TGTGCCAGCAGCCCCACATACCAGACAGGGAACCACGAGCAGTACTTC. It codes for CASSPTYQTGNHEQYF.

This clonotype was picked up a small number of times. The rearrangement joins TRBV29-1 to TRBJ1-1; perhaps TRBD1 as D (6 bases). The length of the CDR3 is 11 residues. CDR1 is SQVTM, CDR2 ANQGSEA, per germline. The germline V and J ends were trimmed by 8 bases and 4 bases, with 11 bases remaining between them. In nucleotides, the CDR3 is TGCAGCCTACAGGGACCCACTGAAGCTTTCTTT. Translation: CSLQGPTEAFF.

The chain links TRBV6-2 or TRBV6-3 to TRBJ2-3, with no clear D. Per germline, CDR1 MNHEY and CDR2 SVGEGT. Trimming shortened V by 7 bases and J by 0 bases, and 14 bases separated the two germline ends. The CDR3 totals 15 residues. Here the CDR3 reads CASTPFLSSTDTQYF. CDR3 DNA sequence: TGTGCCAGCACCCCTTTTTTGAGCAGCACAGATACGCAGTATTTT.

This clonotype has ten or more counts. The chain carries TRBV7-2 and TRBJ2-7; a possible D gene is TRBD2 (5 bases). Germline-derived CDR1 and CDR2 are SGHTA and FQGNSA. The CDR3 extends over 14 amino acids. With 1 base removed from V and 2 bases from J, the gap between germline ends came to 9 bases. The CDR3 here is CASSLVDGTYEQYF. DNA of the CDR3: TGTGCCAGCAGCTTAGTCGACGGGACCTACGAGCAGTACTTC.